This T cell receptor (beta chain) comes out of a study of blood T cells in healthy people across ages. Next came a second PCR, run for about 7 to 12 cycles, which used a sample-barcoded 5' primer along with a J-beta primer mix. Using its own MiXCR run on the 5' RACE reads, TCRdb lists one record per CDR3 protein. The sample yields 1.5 million to 2 million distinct CDR3 sequences, about 49% seen once. Trimming pared 6 bases from V and 6 bases from J, leaving 27 bases between. This CDR3 is 17 amino acids long. Specimen: blood. The chain combines TRBV6-7 with TRBJ2-7; possibly TRBD1 or TRBD2 for D (5 bases each). TRBV6-7 is an ORF, with its function uncertain. This TCR came from a woman in her forties in good health. CDR3 residues: CASRSPLRDVIPGEQYF. The CDR3 DNA reads TGTGCCAGCAGGTCTCCTCTCCGGGACGTCATACCGGGCGAGCAGTACTTC.